Included here is one T cell receptor (beta chain) sequence, with context. Sequencing targeted TCR beta in T cells from blood (CD8+ and CD4+). CD8+ and CD4+ T cells were negatively isolated; TEMRA cells were FACS-enriched. Random hexamers were used to reverse transcribe an amount of roughly 0.45 to 1 ug RNA. TCRdb re-called the immunoSEQ multiplex PCR reads through MiXCR, storing one row per CDR3 protein. This table holds around 280,000 distinct CDR3 sequences, 80% to 90% found once. This record comes from a study of CD8 T cells in Susac syndrome. Germline assignment: CDR1 GTSNPN and CDR2 SVGIG (reference sequence). This CDR3 has 12 residues. The germline V and J ends were trimmed by 0 bases and 5 bases, with 8 bases remaining between them.

The specimen was CD8+ T cells from PBMCs. The sequence was obtained from a human donor with multiple sclerosis. The chain combines TRBV30 with TRBJ2-7; maybe TRBD2 (6 bases). The CDR3 here is CAWSVGGNEQYF. DNA for the CDR3: TGTGCCTGGAGTGTGGGAGGTAACGAGCAGTACTTC.